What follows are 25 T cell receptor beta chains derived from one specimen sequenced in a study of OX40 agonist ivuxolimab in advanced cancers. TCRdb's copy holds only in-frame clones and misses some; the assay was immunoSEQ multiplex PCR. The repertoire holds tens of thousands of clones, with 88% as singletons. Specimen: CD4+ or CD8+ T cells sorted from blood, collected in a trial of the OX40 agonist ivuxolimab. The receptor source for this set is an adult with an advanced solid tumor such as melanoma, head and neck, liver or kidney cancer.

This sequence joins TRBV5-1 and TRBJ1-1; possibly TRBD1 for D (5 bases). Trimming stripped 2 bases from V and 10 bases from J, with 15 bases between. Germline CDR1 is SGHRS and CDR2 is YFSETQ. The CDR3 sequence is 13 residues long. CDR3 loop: CASSLGTHEGAFF. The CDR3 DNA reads TGCGCCAGCAGCTTAGGGACGCATGAAGGAGCTTTCTTT.

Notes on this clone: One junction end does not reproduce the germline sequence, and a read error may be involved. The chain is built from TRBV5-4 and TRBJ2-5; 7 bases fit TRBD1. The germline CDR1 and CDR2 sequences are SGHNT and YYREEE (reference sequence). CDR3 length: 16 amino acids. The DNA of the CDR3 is TGTGCCAGCAGCACCTCTCGGGACAGTTCTCAAGAGCCCCAGTACTTC. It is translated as CASSTSRDSSQEPQYF.

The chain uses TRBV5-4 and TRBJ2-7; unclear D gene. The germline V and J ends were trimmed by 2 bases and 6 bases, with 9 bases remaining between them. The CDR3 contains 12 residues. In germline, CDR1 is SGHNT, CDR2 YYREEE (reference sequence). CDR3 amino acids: CASSLQSGEQYF. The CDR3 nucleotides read TGTGCCAGCAGCTTACAAAGTGGCGAGCAGTACTTC.

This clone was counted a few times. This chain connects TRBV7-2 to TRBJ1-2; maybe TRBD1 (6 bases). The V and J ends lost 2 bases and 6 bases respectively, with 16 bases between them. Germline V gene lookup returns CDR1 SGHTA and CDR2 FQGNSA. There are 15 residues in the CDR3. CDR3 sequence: CASSLSSGQRNGYTF. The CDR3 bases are TGTGCCAGCAGCTTATCGTCAGGACAGCGGAATGGCTACACCTTC.

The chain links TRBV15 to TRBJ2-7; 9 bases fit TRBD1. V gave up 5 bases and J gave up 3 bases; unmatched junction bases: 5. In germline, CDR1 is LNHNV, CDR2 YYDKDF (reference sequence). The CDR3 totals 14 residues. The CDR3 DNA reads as TGTGCCACCAGCCGGAAGGGACAGGGCTACGAGCAGTACTTC. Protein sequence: CATSRKGQGYEQYF.

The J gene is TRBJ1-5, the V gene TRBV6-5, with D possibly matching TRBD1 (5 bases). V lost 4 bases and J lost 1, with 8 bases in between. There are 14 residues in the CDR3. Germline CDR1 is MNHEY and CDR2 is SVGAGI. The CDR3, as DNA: TGTGCCAGCAGTTCCAGGGTAAGCAATCAGCCCCAGCATTTT. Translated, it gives CASSSRVSNQPQHF.

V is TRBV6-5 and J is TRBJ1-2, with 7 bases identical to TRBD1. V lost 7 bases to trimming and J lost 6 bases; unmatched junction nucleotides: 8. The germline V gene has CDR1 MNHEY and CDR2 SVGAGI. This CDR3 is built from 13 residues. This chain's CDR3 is CASMSGTDNGYTF. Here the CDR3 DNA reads TGTGCCAGCATGTCCGGGACAGATAATGGCTACACCTTC.

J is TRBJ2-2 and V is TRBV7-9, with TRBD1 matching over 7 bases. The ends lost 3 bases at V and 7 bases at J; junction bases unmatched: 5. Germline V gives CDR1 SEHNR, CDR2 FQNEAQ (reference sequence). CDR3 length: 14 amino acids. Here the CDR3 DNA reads TGTGCCAGCAGCTTTTTGGGACAGATCGGGGAGCTGTTTTTT. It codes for CASSFLGQIGELFF. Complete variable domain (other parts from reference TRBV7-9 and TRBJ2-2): DTGVSQNPRHKITKRGQNVTFRCDPISEHNRLYWYRQTLGQGPEFLTYFQNEAQLEKSRLLSDRFSAERPKGSFSTLEIQRTEQGDSAMYLCASSFLGQIGELFFGEGSRLTVL.

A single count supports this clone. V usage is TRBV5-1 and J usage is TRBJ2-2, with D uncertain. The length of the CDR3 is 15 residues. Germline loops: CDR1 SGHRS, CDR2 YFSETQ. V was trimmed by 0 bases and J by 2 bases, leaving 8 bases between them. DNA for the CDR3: TGCGCCAGCAGCTTGGGTGGCAGCAACACCGGGGAGCTGTTTTTT. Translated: CASSLGGSNTGELFF.

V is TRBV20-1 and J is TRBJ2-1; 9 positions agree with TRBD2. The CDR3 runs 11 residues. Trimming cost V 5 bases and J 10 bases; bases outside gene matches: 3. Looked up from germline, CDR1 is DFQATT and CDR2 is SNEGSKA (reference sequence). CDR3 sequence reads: CSAAGGKEQFF. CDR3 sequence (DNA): TGCAGTGCTGCGGGGGGGAAGGAGCAGTTCTTC.

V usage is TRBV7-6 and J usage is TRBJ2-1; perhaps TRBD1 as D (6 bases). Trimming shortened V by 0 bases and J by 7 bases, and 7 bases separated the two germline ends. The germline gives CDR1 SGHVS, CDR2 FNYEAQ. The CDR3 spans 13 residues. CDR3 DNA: TGTGCCAGCAGCTTAGCGGGGGCAAATGAGCAGTTCTTC. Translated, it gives CASSLAGANEQFF.

The CDR3 is CAILSGGDTQYF. The DNA for the CDR3 is TGTGCCATCCTTAGCGGGGGGGATACGCAGTATTTT. The gene calls are TRBV5-4 and TRBJ2-3; TRBD2 matches 10 bases. Trimming took 9 bases from V and 6 from J; bases not matched to a gene: 4. The CDR3 sequence is 12 residues long. Per germline, CDR1 SGHNT and CDR2 YYREEE (reference sequence).

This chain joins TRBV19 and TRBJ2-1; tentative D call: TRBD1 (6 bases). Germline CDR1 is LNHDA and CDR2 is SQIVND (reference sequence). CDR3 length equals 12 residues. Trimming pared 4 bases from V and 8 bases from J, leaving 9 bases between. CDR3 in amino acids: CASSKQGDEQFF. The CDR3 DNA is TGTGCCAGTAGTAAACAGGGCGATGAGCAGTTCTTC.

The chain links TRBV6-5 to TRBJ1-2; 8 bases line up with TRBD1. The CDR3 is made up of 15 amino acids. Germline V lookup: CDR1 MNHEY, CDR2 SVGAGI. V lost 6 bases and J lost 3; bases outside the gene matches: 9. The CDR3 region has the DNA TGTGCCAGCAGATTTTCAGGGGGCCATTACTATGGCTACACCTTC. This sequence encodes CASRFSGGHYYGYTF.

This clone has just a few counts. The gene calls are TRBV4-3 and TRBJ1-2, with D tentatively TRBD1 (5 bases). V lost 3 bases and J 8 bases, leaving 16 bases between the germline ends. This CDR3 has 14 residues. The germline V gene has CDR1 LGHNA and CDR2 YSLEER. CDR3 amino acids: CASSQEQALGGYTF. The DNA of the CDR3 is TGCGCCAGCAGCCAGGAACAGGCCCTAGGAGGCTACACCTTC.

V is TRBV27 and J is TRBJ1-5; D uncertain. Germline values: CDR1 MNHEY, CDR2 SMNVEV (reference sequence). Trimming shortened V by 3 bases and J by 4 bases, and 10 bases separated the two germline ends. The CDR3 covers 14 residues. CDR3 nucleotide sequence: TGTGCCAGCAGTTTCCGGGCCCGGAATCAGCCCCAGCATTTT. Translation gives CASSFRARNQPQHF.

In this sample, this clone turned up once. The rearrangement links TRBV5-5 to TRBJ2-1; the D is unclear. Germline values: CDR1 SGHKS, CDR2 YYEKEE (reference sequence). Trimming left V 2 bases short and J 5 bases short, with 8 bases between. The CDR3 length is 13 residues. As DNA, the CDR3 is TGTGCCAGCAGCTTAGGACGAGACAATGAGCAGTTCTTC. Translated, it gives CASSLGRDNEQFF.

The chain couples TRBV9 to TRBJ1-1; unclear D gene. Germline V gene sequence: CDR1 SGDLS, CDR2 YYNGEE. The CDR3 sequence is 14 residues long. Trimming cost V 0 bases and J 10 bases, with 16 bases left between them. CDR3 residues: CASSVDPDGMGAFF. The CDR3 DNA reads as TGTGCCAGCAGCGTAGACCCGGACGGGATGGGAGCTTTCTTT.

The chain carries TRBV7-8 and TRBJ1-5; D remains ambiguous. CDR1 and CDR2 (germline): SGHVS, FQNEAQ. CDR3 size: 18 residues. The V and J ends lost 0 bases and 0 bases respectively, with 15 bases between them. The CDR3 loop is CASSLANLRQYSNQPQHF. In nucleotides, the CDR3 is TGTGCCAGCAGCTTAGCCAATTTAAGGCAGTATAGCAATCAGCCCCAGCATTTT.

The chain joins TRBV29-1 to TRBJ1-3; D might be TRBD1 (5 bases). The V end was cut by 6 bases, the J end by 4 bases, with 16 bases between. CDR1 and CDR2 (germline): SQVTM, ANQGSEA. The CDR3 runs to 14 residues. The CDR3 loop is CSVETDTGGNTIYF. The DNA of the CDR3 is TGCAGCGTCGAGACGGACACAGGAGGAAACACCATATATTTT.

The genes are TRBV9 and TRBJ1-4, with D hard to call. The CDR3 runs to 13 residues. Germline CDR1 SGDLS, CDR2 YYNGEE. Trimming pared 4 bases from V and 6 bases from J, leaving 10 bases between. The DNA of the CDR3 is TGTGCCAGCAGCCCCCCTTCTGATGAAAAACTGTTTTTT. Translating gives CASSPPSDEKLFF.

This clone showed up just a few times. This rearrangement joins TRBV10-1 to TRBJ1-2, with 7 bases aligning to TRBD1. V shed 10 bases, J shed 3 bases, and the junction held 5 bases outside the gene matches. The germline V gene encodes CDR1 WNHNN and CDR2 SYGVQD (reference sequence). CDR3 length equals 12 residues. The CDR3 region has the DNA TGCGCCACCGGCACAGGGGACTATGGCTACACCTTC. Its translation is CATGTGDYGYTF.

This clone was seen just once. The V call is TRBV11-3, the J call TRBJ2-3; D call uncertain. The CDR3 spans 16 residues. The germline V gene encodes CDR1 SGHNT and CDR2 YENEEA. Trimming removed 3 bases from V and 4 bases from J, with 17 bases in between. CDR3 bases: TGTGCCAGCAGCTTTAGTTCCGGTCTGGCTGCAGATACGCAGTATTTT. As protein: CASSFSSGLAADTQYF.

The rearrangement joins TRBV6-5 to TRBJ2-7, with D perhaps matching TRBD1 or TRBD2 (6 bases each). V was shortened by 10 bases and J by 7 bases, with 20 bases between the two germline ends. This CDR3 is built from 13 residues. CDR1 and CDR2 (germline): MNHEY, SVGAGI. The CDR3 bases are TGTGCCACCTCGGCGGAGGGGGGTGGGGAGCAGTACTTC. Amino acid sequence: CATSAEGGGEQYF.

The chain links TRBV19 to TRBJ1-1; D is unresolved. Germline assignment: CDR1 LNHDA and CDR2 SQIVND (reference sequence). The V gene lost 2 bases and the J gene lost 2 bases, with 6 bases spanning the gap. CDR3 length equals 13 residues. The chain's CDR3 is CASSISINTEAFF. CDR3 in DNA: TGTGCCAGTAGTATAAGTATAAACACTGAAGCTTTCTTT.